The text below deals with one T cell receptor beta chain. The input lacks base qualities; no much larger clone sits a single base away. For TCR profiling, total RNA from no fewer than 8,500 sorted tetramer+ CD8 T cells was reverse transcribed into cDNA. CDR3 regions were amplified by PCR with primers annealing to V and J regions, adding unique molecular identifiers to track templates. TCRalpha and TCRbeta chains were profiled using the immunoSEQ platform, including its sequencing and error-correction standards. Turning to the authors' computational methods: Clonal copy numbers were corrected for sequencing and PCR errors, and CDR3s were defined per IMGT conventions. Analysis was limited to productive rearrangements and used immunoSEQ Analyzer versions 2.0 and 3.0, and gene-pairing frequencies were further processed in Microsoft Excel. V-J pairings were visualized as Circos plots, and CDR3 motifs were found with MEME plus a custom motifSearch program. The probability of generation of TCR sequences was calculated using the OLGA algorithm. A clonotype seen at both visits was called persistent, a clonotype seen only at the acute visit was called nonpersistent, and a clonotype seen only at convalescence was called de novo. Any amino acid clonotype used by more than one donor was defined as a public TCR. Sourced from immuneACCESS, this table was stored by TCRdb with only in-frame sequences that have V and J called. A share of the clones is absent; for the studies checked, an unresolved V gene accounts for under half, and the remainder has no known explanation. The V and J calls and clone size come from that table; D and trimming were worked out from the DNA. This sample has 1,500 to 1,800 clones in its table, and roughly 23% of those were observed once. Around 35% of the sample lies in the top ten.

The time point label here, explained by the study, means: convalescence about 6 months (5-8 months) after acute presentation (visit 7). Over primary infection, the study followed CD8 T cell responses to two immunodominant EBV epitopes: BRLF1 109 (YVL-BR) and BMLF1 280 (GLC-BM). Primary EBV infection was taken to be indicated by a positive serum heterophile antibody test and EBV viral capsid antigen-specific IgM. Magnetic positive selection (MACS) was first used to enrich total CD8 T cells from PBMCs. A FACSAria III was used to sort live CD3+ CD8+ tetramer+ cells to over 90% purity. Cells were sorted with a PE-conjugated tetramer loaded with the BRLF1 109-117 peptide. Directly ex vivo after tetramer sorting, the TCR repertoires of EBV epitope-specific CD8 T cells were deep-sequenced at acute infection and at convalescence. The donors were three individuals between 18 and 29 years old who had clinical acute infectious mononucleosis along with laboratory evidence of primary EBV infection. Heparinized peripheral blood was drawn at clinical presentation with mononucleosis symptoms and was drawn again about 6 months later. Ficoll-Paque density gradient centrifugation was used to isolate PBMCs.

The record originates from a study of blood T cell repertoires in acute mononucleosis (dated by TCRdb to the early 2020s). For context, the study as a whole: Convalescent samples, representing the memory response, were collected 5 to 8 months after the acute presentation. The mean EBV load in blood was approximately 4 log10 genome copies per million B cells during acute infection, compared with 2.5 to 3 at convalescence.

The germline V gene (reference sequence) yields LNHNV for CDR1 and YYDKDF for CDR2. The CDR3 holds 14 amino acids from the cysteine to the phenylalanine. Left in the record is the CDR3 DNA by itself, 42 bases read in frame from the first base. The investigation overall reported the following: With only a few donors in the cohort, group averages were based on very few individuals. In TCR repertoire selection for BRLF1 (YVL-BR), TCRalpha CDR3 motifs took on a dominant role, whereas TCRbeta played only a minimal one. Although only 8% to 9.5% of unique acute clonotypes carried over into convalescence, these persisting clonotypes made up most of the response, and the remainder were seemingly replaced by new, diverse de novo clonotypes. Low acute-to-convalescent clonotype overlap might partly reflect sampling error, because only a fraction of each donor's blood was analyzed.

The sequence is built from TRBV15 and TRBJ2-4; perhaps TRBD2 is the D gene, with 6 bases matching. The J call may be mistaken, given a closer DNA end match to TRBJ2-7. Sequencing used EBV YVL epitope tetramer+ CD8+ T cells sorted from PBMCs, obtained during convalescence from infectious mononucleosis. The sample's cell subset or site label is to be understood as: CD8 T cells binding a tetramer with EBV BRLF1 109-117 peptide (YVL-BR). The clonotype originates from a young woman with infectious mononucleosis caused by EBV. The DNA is TGTGCCACCAGCAGAGCAGCCGAGCGGGCCGAGCAGTACTTC. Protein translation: CATSRAAERAEQYF.